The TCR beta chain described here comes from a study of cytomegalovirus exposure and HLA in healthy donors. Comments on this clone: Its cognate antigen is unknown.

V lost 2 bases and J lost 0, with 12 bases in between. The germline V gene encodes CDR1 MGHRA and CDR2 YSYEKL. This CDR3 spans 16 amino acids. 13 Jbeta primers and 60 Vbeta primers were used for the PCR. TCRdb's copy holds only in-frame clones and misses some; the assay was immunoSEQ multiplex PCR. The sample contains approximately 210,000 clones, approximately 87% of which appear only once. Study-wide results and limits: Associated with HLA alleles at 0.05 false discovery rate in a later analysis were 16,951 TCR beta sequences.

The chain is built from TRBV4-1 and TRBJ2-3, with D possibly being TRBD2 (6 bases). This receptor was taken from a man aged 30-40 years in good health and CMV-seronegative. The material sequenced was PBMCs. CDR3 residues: CASSQPRAGSTDTQYF. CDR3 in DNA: TGCGCCAGCAGCCAACCTCGGGCGGGGAGCACAGATACGCAGTATTTT.